This record concerns one T cell receptor beta chain sequence. Its antigen specificity is not known. Base qualities were left out, and no much larger clone turns up one base away. The entry originates in a study of OX40 agonist ivuxolimab in advanced cancers. Describing the broader study: Ivuxolimab was an agonistic, fully human IgG2 monoclonal antibody directed against OX40 (CD134), a costimulatory receptor. Intravenous ivuxolimab was administered to patients every 2 weeks at six dose levels: 0.01, 0.1, 0.3, 1.5, 3 and 10 mg/kg. In the dose-escalation cohort, over 65% of patients were male, and the mean age was around 60 years, with a range of roughly 20 to 80. The paper reports the monotherapy dose-escalation portion (N ≈ 50 patients) of the phase I ivuxolimab trial. Among the 52 dose-escalation patients, around 20 had hepatocellular carcinoma, about 15 melanoma, 9 renal cell carcinoma and 9 head and neck cancer. Patients were allowed to have had prior anti-PD-1, anti-PD-L1 or anti-CTLA-4 therapy, and 40% of the dose-escalation patients had previously received checkpoint inhibitors. Three dose-escalation patients achieved partial responses, one with hepatocellular carcinoma and two with cutaneous melanoma. The purpose of peripheral TCRbeta sequencing was to test whether ivuxolimab changed TCR sequence diversity and led to clonal T-cell expansion.

Patients with a history of autoimmune disease or receiving systemic immunosuppression were excluded from the trial. Peripheral blood for TCR sequencing was drawn from every dose cohort at baseline, at cycle 4 day 1 and at cycle 7 day 1. Samples were obtained from an open-label, multicenter, first-in-human phase I dose-escalation trial of ivuxolimab. The trial enrolled adults with locally advanced or metastatic head and neck squamous cell, hepatocellular, melanoma or renal cell carcinoma. Before TCR sequencing, CD4+ T cells and CD8+ T cells from peripheral blood were sorted into separate populations. Study-wide findings and limitations: Low levels of normalized T-cell clonal expansion were also seen in some patients who did not respond. At doses of 0.1 to 3.0 mg/kg, clonal expansion of both CD4+ and CD8+ blood T cells was observed from baseline to week 6. Partial responders in the 0.1-3.0 mg/kg groups had among the lowest normalized peripheral clonal expansion, especially among CD8+ T cells. On average, CD8+ T cells showed more expanded clones than CD4+ T cells after ivuxolimab. Antigen specificity was not determined for the clonally expanded peripheral T cells.

CDR1 is given as GTSNPN and CDR2 as SVGIG, both from the germline V gene (reference sequence). Trimming takes 0 bases off V and 8 bases off J; junction bases not matched to a gene: 5. Inclusive of the bounding cysteine and phenylalanine, the CDR3 is 14 residues long. Only CDR3 DNA remains: 42 bases, in frame from the first base. Genomic DNA was isolated from the sorted cells so that the TCRbeta CDR3 region could be sequenced. TCRbeta CDR3 regions were sequenced using the immunoSEQ Assay. The source is immuneACCESS, and TCRdb retained only in-frame sequences with V and J called. Part of the clones is not carried over; for the studies checked, unresolved V genes explain less than half of this, and the remainder is unexplained. This sample gives just over 60,000 clones in total; about 92% of them show up just once. Clones ranked in the top ten supply around 0.63% of the sample.

The receptor comes from an adult with an advanced solid tumor such as melanoma, head and neck, liver or kidney cancer. The chain couples TRBV30 to TRBJ1-4, with 8 middle bases fitting TRBD1. The sequenced sample was CD4+ or CD8+ T cells sorted from blood, obtained in a trial of the OX40 agonist ivuxolimab. CDR3 reads: CAWSVPPGGEKLFF. In nucleotide form, the sequence is TGTGCCTGGAGTGTACCCCCAGGGGGCGAAAAACTGTTTTTT.